This entry is about one TCR beta chain. Sequenced by immunoSEQ multiplex PCR; TCRdb stores in-frame clones only, minus some. The table lists roughly 2 million clones, almost 96% of them singletons. Germline V gives CDR1 SGHTA, CDR2 FQGNSA. V lost 1 base and J lost 8; bases outside the gene matches: 5. CDR3 size: 16 residues. This sample was included in a study of shared clonotypes between healthy human individuals. CD4+ cell separation produced CD45RA+ naive and CD45RA-negative memory subsets. The J gene is TRBJ2-1, the V gene TRBV7-2, with 13 bases matching TRBD2. Specimen: naive CD4+ T cells sorted from blood. The sample's subset: CD45RA+ positively selected. The source of this sequence is a man between 18 and 35 years old in good health. CDR3: CASSLVGTSGIHEQFF. CDR3 DNA: TGTGCCAGCAGCTTAGTTGGGACTAGCGGGATTCATGAGCAGTTCTTC. The complete variable domain, with remaining parts taken from reference TRBV7-2 and TRBJ2-1, reads GAGVSQSPSNKVTEKGKDVELRCDPISGHTALYWYRQSLGQGLEFLIYFQGNSAPDKSGLPSDRFSAERTGGSVSTLTIQRTQQEDSAVYLCASSLVGTSGIHEQFFGPGTRLTVL.